The 6 T cell receptor beta chains reported below all come from one sample, sequenced in a study of OX40 agonist ivuxolimab in advanced cancers. TCRdb's table, derived via immunoSEQ multiplex PCR, lists solely in-frame clones and lacks some. Of under 50,000 clones listed, more than 85% were seen once; the top ten hold roughly 28%. Source: CD4+ or CD8+ T cells sorted from blood, taken in a trial of the OX40 agonist ivuxolimab. The receptors originated from an adult with an advanced solid tumor such as melanoma, head and neck, liver or kidney cancer.

This clone was seen only once. This chain links TRBV4-1 with TRBJ1-1; D uncertain. The CDR3 has 16 amino acids. Trimming left V 0 bases short and J 1 base short, with 12 bases between. Germline-derived CDR1 and CDR2 are MGHRA and YSYEKL. The CDR3 sequence: CASSQDPLGGNTEAFF. CDR3 nucleotides: TGCGCCAGCAGCCAAGATCCTCTCGGAGGGAACACTGAAGCTTTCTTT.

This chain connects TRBV5-6 to TRBJ1-1; 7 nucleotides align to TRBD1. The CDR3 runs 16 residues. Germline V CDR1 and CDR2: SGHDT, YYEEEE. J was trimmed by 1 base and V by 1 base; bases with no gene match: 7. CDR3 loop: CASSLPQTGQNTEAFF. CDR3 sequence (DNA): TGTGCCAGCAGCTTGCCCCAGACAGGGCAGAACACTGAAGCTTTCTTT.

The count of this clone is one. This rearrangement joins TRBV4-1 to TRBJ1-4; a possible D gene is TRBD1 (6 bases). V lost 1 base and J lost 6, with 12 bases in between. CDR1 MGHRA and CDR2 YSYEKL come from the germline V gene. The CDR3 contains 15 residues. The CDR3 region is CASSQGRGMDEKLFF. CDR3 nucleotide sequence: TGCGCCAGCAGCCAAGGAAGGGGGATGGATGAAAAACTGTTTTTT.

The chain recombines TRBV6-6 with TRBJ2-1; D uncertain. The V end lost 4 bases, the J end lost 4 bases, and 8 bases lay between the germline ends. CDR3 length: 13 amino acids. The germline gives CDR1 MNHNY, CDR2 SVGAGI (reference sequence). The CDR3 bases are TGTGCCAGCAGTTCCATGAAGTACAATGAGCAGTTCTTC. Protein product: CASSSMKYNEQFF.

The chain is built from TRBV19 and TRBJ1-5; perhaps TRBD1 as D (5 bases). Per germline, CDR1 LNHDA and CDR2 SQIVND (reference sequence). With 8 bases removed from V and 0 bases from J, the gap between germline ends came to 14 bases. The CDR3 runs to 15 residues. The CDR3, as DNA: TGTGCCAGTCGGTGGGGGGATAATAGCAATCAGCCCCAGCATTTT. Protein product: CASRWGDNSNQPQHF.

The chain carries TRBV7-2 and TRBJ2-7; no clear D. The CDR3 is 13 amino acids. Germline V gene sequence: CDR1 SGHTA, CDR2 FQGNSA. V was cut by 3 bases and J by 4 bases, with 10 bases left in between. In DNA, the CDR3 is TGTGCCAGCAGCTTTGGCTGGGGATACGAGCAGTACTTC. This sequence encodes CASSFGWGYEQYF. Complete variable domain (other parts from reference TRBV7-2 and TRBJ2-7): GAGVSQSPSNKVTEKGKDVELRCDPISGHTALYWYRQSLGQGLEFLIYFQGNSAPDKSGLPSDRFSAERTGGSVSTLTIQRTQQEDSAVYLCASSFGWGYEQYFGPGTRLTVT.